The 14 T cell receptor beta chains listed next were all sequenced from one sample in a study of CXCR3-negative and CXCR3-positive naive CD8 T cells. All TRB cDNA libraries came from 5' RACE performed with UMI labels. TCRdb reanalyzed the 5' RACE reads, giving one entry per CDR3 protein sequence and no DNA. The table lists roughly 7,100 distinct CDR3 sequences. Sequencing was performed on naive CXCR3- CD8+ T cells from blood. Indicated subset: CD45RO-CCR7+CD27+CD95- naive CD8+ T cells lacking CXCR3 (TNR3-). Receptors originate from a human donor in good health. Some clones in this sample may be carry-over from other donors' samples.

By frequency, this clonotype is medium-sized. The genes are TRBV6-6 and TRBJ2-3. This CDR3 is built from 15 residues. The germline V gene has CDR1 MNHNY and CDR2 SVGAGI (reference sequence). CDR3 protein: CASSQLELRTDTQYF.

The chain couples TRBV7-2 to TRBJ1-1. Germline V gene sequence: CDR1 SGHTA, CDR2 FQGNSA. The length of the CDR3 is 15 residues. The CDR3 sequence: CASSLLTAMNTEAFF.

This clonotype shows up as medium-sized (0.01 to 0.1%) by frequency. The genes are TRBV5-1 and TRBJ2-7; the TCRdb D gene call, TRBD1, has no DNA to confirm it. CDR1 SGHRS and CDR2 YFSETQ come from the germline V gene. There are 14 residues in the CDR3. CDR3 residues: CASTTGTGSYEQYF.

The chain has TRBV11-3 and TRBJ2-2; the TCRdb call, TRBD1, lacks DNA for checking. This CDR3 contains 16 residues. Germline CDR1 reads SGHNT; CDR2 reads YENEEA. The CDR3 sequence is CASKATGTPNTGELFF.

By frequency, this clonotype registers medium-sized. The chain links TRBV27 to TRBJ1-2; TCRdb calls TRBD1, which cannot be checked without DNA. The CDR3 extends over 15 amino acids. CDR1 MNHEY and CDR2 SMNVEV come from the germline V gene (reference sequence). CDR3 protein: CASSLSRGTIYGYTF.

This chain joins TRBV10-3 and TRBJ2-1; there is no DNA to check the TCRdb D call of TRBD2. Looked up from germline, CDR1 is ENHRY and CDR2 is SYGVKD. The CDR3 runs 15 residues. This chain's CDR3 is CAISRLSGADNEQFF.

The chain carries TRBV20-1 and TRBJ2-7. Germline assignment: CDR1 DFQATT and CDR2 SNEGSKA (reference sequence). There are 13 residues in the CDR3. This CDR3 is CSARVAAKYEQYF.

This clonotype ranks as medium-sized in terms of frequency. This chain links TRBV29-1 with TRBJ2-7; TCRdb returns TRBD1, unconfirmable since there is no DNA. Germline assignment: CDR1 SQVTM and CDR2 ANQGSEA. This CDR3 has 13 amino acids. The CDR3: CSVLGQGTYEQYF.

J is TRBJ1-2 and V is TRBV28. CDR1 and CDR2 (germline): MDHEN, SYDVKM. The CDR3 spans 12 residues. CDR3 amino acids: CASSFTSNGYTF.

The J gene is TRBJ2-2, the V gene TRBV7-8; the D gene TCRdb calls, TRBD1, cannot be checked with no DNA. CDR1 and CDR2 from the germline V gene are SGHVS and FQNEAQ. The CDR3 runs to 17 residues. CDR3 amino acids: CASSHRDLDPLRGELFF.

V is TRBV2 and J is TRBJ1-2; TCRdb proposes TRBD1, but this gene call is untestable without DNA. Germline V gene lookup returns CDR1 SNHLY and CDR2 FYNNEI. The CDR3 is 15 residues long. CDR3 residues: CASTEQTVFHYGYTF.

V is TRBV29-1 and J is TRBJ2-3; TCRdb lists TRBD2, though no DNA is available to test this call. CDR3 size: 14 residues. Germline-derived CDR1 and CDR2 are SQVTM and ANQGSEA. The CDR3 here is CSVEGTSVTDTQYF.

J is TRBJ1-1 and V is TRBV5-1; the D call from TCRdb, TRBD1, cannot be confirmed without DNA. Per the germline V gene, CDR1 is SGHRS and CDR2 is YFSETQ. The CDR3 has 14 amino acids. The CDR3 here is CASSPWDSNTEAFF. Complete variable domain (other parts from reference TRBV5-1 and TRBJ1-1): KAGVTQTPRYLIKTRGQQVTLSCSPISGHRSVSWYQQTPGQGLQFLFEYFSETQRNKGNFPGRFSGRQFSNSRSEMNVSTLELGDSALYLCASSPWDSNTEAFFGQGTRLTVV.

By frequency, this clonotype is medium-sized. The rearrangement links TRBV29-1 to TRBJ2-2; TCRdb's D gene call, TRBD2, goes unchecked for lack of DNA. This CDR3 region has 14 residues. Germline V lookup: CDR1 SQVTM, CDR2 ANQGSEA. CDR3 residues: CSVRPGLATGELFF.